Listed below are T cell receptor beta chains from one sample, sequenced in a study of blood T cell repertoires in COVID-19. Sequenced by immunoSEQ multiplex PCR; TCRdb stores in-frame clones only, minus some. The data contain about 110,000 clones, about three quarters of them singletons. Sequences were obtained from peripheral blood. The receptors shown here come from a woman aged 40 to 55 with acute or convalescent COVID-19. The CDR3 runs from the conserved cysteine through the conserved F or W. The D gene is left open where the match is weak. Clone sizes are given selectively: once, few, many, or a class where the clone is expanded.

V: TRBV5-1
D: TRBD1
J: TRBJ1-6
size: few
DNA: TGCGCCAGCAGCTTGGAACAGGGGCCTAATTCACCCCTCCACTTT
CDR3: CASSLEQGPNSPLHF

V: TRBV4-3
D: -
J: TRBJ2-1
size: many
DNA: TGCGCCAGCAGCCTTCGCCGGGACTCACAATACAATGAGCAGTTCTTC
CDR3: CASSLRRDSQYNEQFF

V: TRBV9
D: -
J: TRBJ2-2
size: -
DNA: TGTGCCAGCAGCTTTCAGACAGGAAACACCGGGGAGCTGTTTTTT
CDR3: CASSFQTGNTGELFF

V: TRBV19
D: TRBD2
J: TRBJ2-3
size: few
DNA: TGTGCCAGTAGTATAGCGCTAGCGGGGGGCCACACAGATACGCAGTATTTT
CDR3: CASSIALAGGHTDTQYF

V: TRBV18
D: TRBD1
J: TRBJ1-3
size: -
DNA: TGTGCCAGCTCAGCGGGACAGTCCTCTGGAAACACCATATATTTT
CDR3: CASSAGQSSGNTIYF

V: TRBV6-2/TRBV6-3
D: -
J: TRBJ2-7
size: -
DNA: TGTGCCAGCAGTCGGGGGAACAACGAGCAGTACTTC
CDR3: CASSRGNNEQYF

V: TRBV7-2
D: TRBD1
J: TRBJ2-4
size: -
DNA: TGTGCCAGCAGAGAGGACAGGGGGCTGCGGAACATTCAGTACTTC
CDR3: CASREDRGLRNIQYF

V: TRBV3-1/TRBV3-2
D: -
J: TRBJ2-5
size: -
DNA: TGTGCCAGCAGCCAAAAAGTGGCGGTCCAAGAGACCCAGTACTTC
CDR3: CASSQKVAVQETQYF

V: TRBV10-3
D: TRBD1
J: TRBJ1-2
size: -
DNA: TGTGCCATCGGGACAGGGTCCTATGGCTACACCTTC
CDR3: CAIGTGSYGYTF

V: TRBV7-2
D: -
J: TRBJ2-1
size: -
DNA: TGTGCCAGCAGCCAACCGTCTAGTGGGAATGAGCAGTTCTTC
CDR3: CASSQPSSGNEQFF

V: TRBV3-1/TRBV3-2
D: -
J: TRBJ2-1
size: -
DNA: TGTGCCAGCAGGGCTAGTGTAGATGAGCAGTTCTTC
CDR3: CASRASVDEQFF

V: TRBV6-1
D: -
J: TRBJ2-5
size: -
DNA: TGTGCCAGCAGTGTAATGCCCAAGGCGGGGTGGGAGACCCAGTACTTC
CDR3: CASSVMPKAGWETQYF

V: TRBV6-1
D: -
J: TRBJ1-1
size: -
DNA: TGTGCCAGCAGTGAACTAACGATGACTGAAGCTTTCTTT
CDR3: CASSELTMTEAFF

V: TRBV19
D: TRBD1
J: TRBJ2-2
size: -
DNA: TGTGCCAGTAGTGTACAGGGGGCGCGGACCGGGGAGCTGTTTTTT
CDR3: CASSVQGARTGELFF

V: TRBV6-1
D: -
J: TRBJ1-5
size: -
DNA: TGTGCCAGCAGTGATACAAATAGCAATCAGCCCCAGCATTTT
CDR3: CASSDTNSNQPQHF

V: TRBV11-2
D: -
J: TRBJ1-4
size: -
DNA: TGTGCCAGCAGCTTCGGGACTAGGGGTGAAAAACTGTTTTTT
CDR3: CASSFGTRGEKLFF

V: TRBV7-2
D: TRBD1
J: TRBJ2-2
size: -
DNA: TGTGCCAGCAGCCCCGGACAGGGCCGGGACACCGGGGAGCTGTTTTTT
CDR3: CASSPGQGRDTGELFF

V: TRBV2
D: -
J: TRBJ1-5
size: -
DNA: TGTGCCAGCAGCGCCCGGAGGGAGATCAATCAGCCCCAGCATTTT
CDR3: CASSARREINQPQHF

V: TRBV3-1/TRBV3-2
D: TRBD1
J: TRBJ1-3
size: few
DNA: TGTGCCAGCAGCCAGGGCAGGGGGAACACCATATATTTT
CDR3: CASSQGRGNTIYF